The table lists the clone carrying this TCR beta chain with a few counts. Germline V lookup: CDR1 ENHRY, CDR2 SYGVKD. V gave up 10 bases and J gave up 12 bases, with 21 bases separating them. This CDR3 has 13 amino acids. One entry per CDR3 protein results from TCRdb running MiXCR on the RT-PCR reads. The sample lists fewer than 800,000 distinct CDR3 sequences, approximately 15% occurring once. The material sequenced was memory CD4+ T cells from blood. The chain is built from TRBV10-3 and TRBJ1-4; D may be TRBD1 (5 bases). The TCR sequence derives from a female donor in good health, serving as a healthy control. CDR3: CATSSPSTGELFF. Here the CDR3 DNA reads TGTGCCACCTCCAGCCCCTCTACGGGGGAACTGTTTTTT.